These T cell receptor beta chains were read from a single sample in a study of blood T cell repertoires in COVID-19. TCRdb keeps only in-frame clones here, not all; method: immunoSEQ multiplex PCR. This sample has under 300,000 clones; 83% occur once, and the top ten carry 9.4%. The sample consisted of peripheral blood. The receptors stem from a woman in her 50s who had recovered from COVID-19. CDR3s include the opening cysteine and the closing phenylalanine or tryptophan. The D gene is left open where the match is weak. Clone size appears in some rows only: once, few, many, or a class for an expanded clone.

CDR3	DNA	J	size	D	V
CVRTGSSYEQYF	TGTGTCAGGACAGGGAGCTCCTACGAGCAGTACTTC	TRBJ2-7	NA	TRBD1	TRBV19
CASSGQSYGYTF	TGTGCCAGCAGTGGACAGAGCTATGGCTACACCTTC	TRBJ1-2	many	NA	TRBV28
CASSPEGYSSYEQYF	TGTGCCAGCAGTCCGGAGGGCTACAGCTCCTACGAGCAGTACTTC	TRBJ2-7	NA	NA	TRBV6-2/TRBV6-3
CASSQHGSRDRTEAFF	TGTGCCAGCAGCCAGCACGGGAGCAGGGACCGAACTGAAGCTTTCTTT	TRBJ1-1	NA	NA	TRBV3-1/TRBV3-2
CASSQDVAGPGELFF	TGCGCCAGCAGCCAAGATGTAGCGGGGCCCGGGGAGCTGTTTTTT	TRBJ2-2	NA	TRBD2	TRBV4-3
CASSQRQGRMYF	TGTGCCAGCAGCCAGCGACAGGGTCGGATGTACTTC	TRBJ2-7	few	TRBD1	TRBV7-9
CASSSDRQETQYF	TGTGCCAGCAGCTCGGACAGGCAAGAGACCCAGTACTTC	TRBJ2-5	NA	TRBD1	TRBV7-3
CASSQGEDGTYEQYF	TGCGCCAGCAGCCAAGGGGAGGACGGGACCTACGAGCAGTACTTC	TRBJ2-7	NA	NA	TRBV4-1
CASSVGGTNTDTQYF	TGCGCCAGCAGCGTTGGCGGGACTAACACAGATACGCAGTATTTT	TRBJ2-3	few	TRBD2	TRBV5-1
CASISDRGGLAEAFF	TGTGCCAGTATTTCTGACAGGGGGGGACTAGCTGAAGCTTTCTTT	TRBJ1-1	NA	TRBD1	TRBV19
CASSPVRNTIYF	TGTGCCAGCAGCCCAGTTCGAAACACCATATATTTT	TRBJ1-3	NA	NA	TRBV7-9
CASSPGGDTQYF	TGTGCCAGCAGCCCTGGGGGGGATACGCAGTATTTT	TRBJ2-3	NA	NA	TRBV7-2
CASSQDPGTSYYEQYF	TGCGCCAGCAGCCAAGACCCCGGGACTAGCTACTACGAGCAGTACTTC	TRBJ2-7	NA	TRBD2	TRBV4-3
CASSVGTNTGELFF	TGTGCCAGCAGCGTAGGGACAAACACCGGGGAGCTGTTTTTT	TRBJ2-2	NA	NA	TRBV9
CASSLVGVSRGRTGELFF	TGCGCCAGCAGCTTGGTAGGTGTGAGCAGGGGCCGCACCGGGGAGCTGTTTTTT	TRBJ2-2	NA	NA	TRBV5-1
CASSSGQVDEKLFF	TGTGCCAGCAGTTCGGGACAGGTTGATGAAAAACTGTTTTTT	TRBJ1-4	NA	TRBD1	TRBV28
CATSDSPLGGTYRSYNEQFF	TGTGCCACCAGTGATTCACCGTTGGGCGGGACTTATCGATCCTACAATGAGCAGTTCTTC	TRBJ2-1	NA	NA	TRBV24-1
CASSPGQLTNYGYTF	TGTGCCAGCAGCCCAGGACAGCTCACTAACTATGGCTACACCTTC	TRBJ1-2	NA	NA	TRBV11-2
CASSRQGAINEKLFF	TGTGCCAGCAGTCGACAGGGGGCAATTAATGAAAAACTGTTTTTT	TRBJ1-4	once	TRBD1	TRBV6-5
CASSQVAGTGVPDTQYF	TGTGCCAGCAGCCAGGTGGCGGGGACAGGTGTCCCAGATACGCAGTATTTT	TRBJ2-3	NA	TRBD1	TRBV3-1/TRBV3-2
CATSTGQGDTGELFF	TGTGCCACCAGCACTGGACAGGGCGACACCGGGGAGCTGTTTTTT	TRBJ2-2	NA	TRBD1	TRBV15
CASSQFLLETQYF	TGTGCCAGCAGCCAGTTTCTCTTGGAGACCCAGTACTTC	TRBJ2-5	NA	NA	TRBV3-1/TRBV3-2
CASSPEAKVPLHF	TGTGCCAGCTCACCGGAGGCGAAGGTTCCCCTCCACTTT	TRBJ1-6	NA	NA	TRBV18
CASSLARGSNYGYTF	TGTGCCAGCAGCTTAGCCCGCGGATCTAACTATGGCTACACCTTC	TRBJ1-2	NA	NA	TRBV7-9
CASSLGLAGSGEQYF	TGTGCCAGCAGCCTAGGACTAGCGGGGTCGGGAGAGCAGTACTTC	TRBJ2-7	NA	TRBD2	TRBV7-9
CASSQVSGTGRDEKLFF	TGCGCCAGCAGCCAAGTATCAGGAACAGGGAGGGATGAAAAACTGTTTTTT	TRBJ1-4	NA	NA	TRBV4-3
CASSPDYQETQYF	TGTGCCAGCTCACCTGACTACCAAGAGACCCAGTACTTC	TRBJ2-5	NA	NA	TRBV18
CASSLQPQVPYGYTF	TGTGCCAGCAGCTTGCAACCACAGGTACCCTATGGCTACACCTTC	TRBJ1-2	NA	NA	TRBV5-5
CASSPTPGTTSTEAFF	TGTGCCAGCAGTCCTACCCCGGGTACAACGTCCACTGAAGCTTTCTTT	TRBJ1-1	NA	NA	TRBV27
CASSAYGITGSYNEQFF	TGTGCCAGCAGCGCGTACGGGATAACTGGATCCTACAATGAGCAGTTCTTC	TRBJ2-1	NA	NA	TRBV11-2